One sample yielded the 15 T cell receptor beta chains listed below, sequenced in a study of beta chain features in type 1 diabetes. Isolated RNA was reverse transcribed in full, so expressed TCRB transcripts were sequenced. The data were produced by immunoSEQ multiplex PCR, yet TCRdb's version contains in-frame clones alone and is incomplete. The repertoire consists of a few hundred thousand clones, with around a fifth occurring once and the leading ten covering 0.035% to 0.055%. Sequenced input: naive CD4+ T cells from blood. These receptors were taken from a woman aged 18-30 years in good health.

This clone came up a few times. This chain links TRBV9 with TRBJ2-3, with D unresolved. The germline V gene encodes CDR1 SGDLS and CDR2 YYNGEE. V gave up 0 bases and J gave up 9 bases, with 5 bases separating them. The CDR3 has 11 amino acids. CDR3 region: CASSVERTQYF. Here the CDR3 DNA reads TGTGCCAGCAGCGTAGAGAGAACGCAGTATTTT.

This chain uses TRBV5-1 with TRBJ1-6, with 7 bases that match TRBD1. The V segment lost 6 bases and the J segment 8 bases; nucleotides outside the gene matches: 8. The CDR3 loop spans 14 amino acids. Germline CDR1 and CDR2: SGHRS and YFSETQ. CDR3 DNA sequence: TGCGCCAGCACTCCGGGACAGCAGGATTCACCCCTCCACTTT. It translates to CASTPGQQDSPLHF.

This clone was counted between two and nine times. The CDR3 is CASSSAYSYTEAFF. The CDR3 coding sequence is TGTGCCAGCAGCTCGGCCTACAGTTACACTGAAGCTTTCTTT. The V call is TRBV5-4, the J call TRBJ1-1; unclear D gene. The CDR3 spans 14 residues. Germline V lookup: CDR1 SGHNT, CDR2 YYREEE (reference sequence). The V and J ends lost 3 bases and 3 bases respectively, with 12 bases between them.

This sequence joins TRBV6-5 and TRBJ1-1, with D perhaps matching TRBD1 (5 bases). CDR3 length: 12 amino acids. Germline V gene lookup returns CDR1 MNHEY and CDR2 SVGAGI. Trimming shortened V by 4 bases and J by 7 bases, and 10 bases separated the two germline ends. The CDR3 DNA reads as TGTGCCAGCAGTTCCAGGGCAGGTGAAGCTTTCTTT. The encoded protein is CASSSRAGEAFF.

V usage is TRBV5-6 and J usage is TRBJ2-7, with D perhaps matching TRBD1 (5 bases). The germline V gene has CDR1 SGHDT and CDR2 YYEEEE. This CDR3 is 13 amino acids long. Trimming shortened V by 1 base and J by 12 bases, and 17 bases separated the two germline ends. The CDR3 coding sequence is TGTGCCAGCAGCTTGTATTTAGGGGAAAGGGCGTACTTC. It codes for CASSLYLGERAYF.

There are a few counts of this clone. This rearrangement joins TRBV30 to TRBJ2-5; a weak D match, TRBD2 (5 bases). Germline V lookup: CDR1 GTSNPN, CDR2 SVGIG (reference sequence). CDR3 size: 13 residues. The germline V and J ends were trimmed by 4 bases and 2 bases, with 11 bases remaining between them. CDR3 bases: TGTGCCTGGAATCAAGCGGTACAAGAGACCCAGTACTTC. As protein: CAWNQAVQETQYF. The complete variable domain, with remaining parts taken from reference TRBV30 and TRBJ2-5, reads SQTIHQWPATLVQPVGSPLSLECTVEGTSNPNLYWYRQAAGRGLQLLFYSVGIGQISSEVPQNLSASRPQDRQFILSSKKLLLSDSGFYLCAWNQAVQETQYFGPGTRLLVL.

This clone was counted only a few times. The rearrangement uses TRBV7-2 and TRBJ2-5, with D maybe TRBD2 (6 bases). The germline V gene encodes CDR1 SGHTA and CDR2 FQGNSA. CDR3 size: 13 residues. Trimming took 6 bases from V and 7 from J, leaving 15 bases between them. CDR3 sequence: CASRPDTRGTQYF. The CDR3 DNA is TGTGCCAGCAGACCGGACACGCGGGGGACCCAGTACTTC.

This clone showed up just a few times. The chain couples TRBV2 to TRBJ2-4; 10 bases fit TRBD2. This CDR3 spans 16 amino acids. CDR1 and CDR2 (germline): SNHLY, FYNNEI. J lost 3 bases, V lost 3 bases, and 5 bases had no gene match. The CDR3 DNA follows: TGTGCCAGCAGTGATCAGCGGGAGGGCGGCAAAAACATTCAGTACTTC. It specifies CASSDQREGGKNIQYF.

The V call is TRBV19, the J call TRBJ2-1; TRBD2 matches at 11 bases. Germline V gene data show CDR1 as LNHDA and CDR2 as SQIVND (reference sequence). Trimming at V came to 5 bases and at J to 3 bases, leaving 12 bases not matched to a gene. This CDR3 is built from 18 residues. The CDR3 is CASSPPGTSGGGYNEQFF. The CDR3 DNA is TGTGCCAGTAGTCCCCCCGGGACTAGCGGAGGGGGCTACAATGAGCAGTTCTTC.

This clone was counted only a few times. This chain uses TRBV5-1 with TRBJ2-1; TRBD2 matches at 8 bases. Losses at the gene ends were 7 bases for V and 7 bases for J; bases not matched to a gene: 13. The length of the CDR3 is 15 residues. From germline, CDR1 is SGHRS and CDR2 YFSETQ. For the CDR3, the DNA is TGCGCCAGCTCCCAGGAGGCGGGGGGCCGGAATGAGCAGTTCTTC. Its translation: CASSQEAGGRNEQFF.

The V and J genes are TRBV30 and TRBJ1-5, with no clear D. Germline CDR1 reads GTSNPN; CDR2 reads SVGIG (reference sequence). V lost 0 bases and J 2 bases, leaving 11 bases between the germline ends. The CDR3 spans 15 residues. CDR3 nucleotide sequence: TGTGCCTGGAGTGTATCGGGGTCTGGCAATCAGCCCCAGCATTTT. Its translation: CAWSVSGSGNQPQHF.

The chain recombines TRBV5-1 with TRBJ2-3; 11 bases line up with TRBD2. There are 17 residues in the CDR3. V lost 0 bases, J lost 6 bases, and 9 bases stayed unmatched. Germline CDR1 and CDR2: SGHRS and YFSETQ. The CDR3 DNA sequence: TGCGCCAGCAGCTTGGGATATACTAGCGGGAGCCCGGATACGCAGTATTTT. Protein product: CASSLGYTSGSPDTQYF.

This clone came up a few times. This chain joins TRBV30 and TRBJ2-3; possibly TRBD1 for D (6 bases). Trimming removed 7 bases at V and 2 bases at J, with 16 bases between. There are 14 residues in the CDR3. Germline V CDR1 and CDR2: GTSNPN, SVGIG (reference sequence). CDR3 sequence reads: CAFTPQGYTDTQYF. The CDR3 DNA reads TGTGCCTTCACACCTCAGGGGTACACAGATACGCAGTATTTT.

V is TRBV30 and J is TRBJ2-1; the D gene is possibly TRBD1 (5 bases). V dropped 4 bases and J dropped 3 bases, with 10 bases sitting between them. Germline V CDR1 and CDR2: GTSNPN, SVGIG (reference sequence). This CDR3 contains 13 residues. The CDR3 DNA is TGTGCCTGGACCCGGACATTCTACAATGAGCAGTTCTTC. This codes for CAWTRTFYNEQFF.

This clone was detected only a few times. V gene TRBV2 combines with J gene TRBJ2-3, with a weak D call TRBD2 (6 bases). Germline assignment: CDR1 SNHLY and CDR2 FYNNEI. The CDR3 loop spans 16 amino acids. Trimming cost V 2 bases and J 1 base, with 13 bases left between them. CDR3 residues: CASSERAGGRTDTQYF. DNA of the CDR3: TGTGCCAGCAGTGAACGAGCGGGTGGACGCACAGATACGCAGTATTTT.